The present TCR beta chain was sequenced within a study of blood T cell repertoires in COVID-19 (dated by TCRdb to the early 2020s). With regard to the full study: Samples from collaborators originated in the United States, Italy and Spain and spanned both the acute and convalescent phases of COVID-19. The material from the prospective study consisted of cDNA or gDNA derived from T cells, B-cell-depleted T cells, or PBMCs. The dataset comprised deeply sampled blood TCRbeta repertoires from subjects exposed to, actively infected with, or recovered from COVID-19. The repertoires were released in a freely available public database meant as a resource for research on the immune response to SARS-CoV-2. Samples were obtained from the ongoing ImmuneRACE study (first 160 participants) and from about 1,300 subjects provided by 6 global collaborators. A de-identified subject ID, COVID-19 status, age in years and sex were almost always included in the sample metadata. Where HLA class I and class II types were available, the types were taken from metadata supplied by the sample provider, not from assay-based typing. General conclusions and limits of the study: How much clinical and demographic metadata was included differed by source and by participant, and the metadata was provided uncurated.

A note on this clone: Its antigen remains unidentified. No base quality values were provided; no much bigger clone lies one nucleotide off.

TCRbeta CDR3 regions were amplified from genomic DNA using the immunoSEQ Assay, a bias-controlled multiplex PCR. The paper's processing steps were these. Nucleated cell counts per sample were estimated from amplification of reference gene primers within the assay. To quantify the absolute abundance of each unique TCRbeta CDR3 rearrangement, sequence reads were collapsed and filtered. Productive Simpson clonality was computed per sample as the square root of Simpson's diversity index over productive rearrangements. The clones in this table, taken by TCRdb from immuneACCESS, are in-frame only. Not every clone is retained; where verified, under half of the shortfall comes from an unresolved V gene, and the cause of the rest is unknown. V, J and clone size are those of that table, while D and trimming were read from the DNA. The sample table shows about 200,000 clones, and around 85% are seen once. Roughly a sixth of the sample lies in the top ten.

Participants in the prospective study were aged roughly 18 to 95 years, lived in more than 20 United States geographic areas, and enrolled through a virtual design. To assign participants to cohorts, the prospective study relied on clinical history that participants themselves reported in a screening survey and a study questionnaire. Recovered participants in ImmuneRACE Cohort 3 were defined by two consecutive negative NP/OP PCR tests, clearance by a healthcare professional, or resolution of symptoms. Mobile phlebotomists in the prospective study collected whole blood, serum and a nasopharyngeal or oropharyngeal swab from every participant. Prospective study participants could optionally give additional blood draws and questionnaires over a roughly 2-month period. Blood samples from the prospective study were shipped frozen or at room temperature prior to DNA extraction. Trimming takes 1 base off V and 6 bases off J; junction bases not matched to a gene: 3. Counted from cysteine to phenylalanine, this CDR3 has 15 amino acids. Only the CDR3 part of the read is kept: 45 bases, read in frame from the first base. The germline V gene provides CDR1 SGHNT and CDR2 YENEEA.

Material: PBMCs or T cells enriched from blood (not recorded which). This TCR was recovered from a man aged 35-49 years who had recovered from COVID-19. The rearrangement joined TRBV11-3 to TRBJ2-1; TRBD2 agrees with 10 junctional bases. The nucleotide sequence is TGTGCCAGCAGCTTAGGGACTAGCGGATTCAATGAGCAGTTCTTC. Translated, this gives CASSLGTSGFNEQFF.